This T cell receptor (beta chain) was recorded in a study of T cells after yellow fever vaccination. TCRdb re-derived calls from the 5' RACE reads in MiXCR, one entry per CDR3 protein. In the table there are more than 350,000 distinct CDR3 sequences, 11% of which are singletons. This CDR3 has 12 residues. V dropped 5 bases and J dropped 8 bases, with 10 bases sitting between them. Germline CDR1 and CDR2: SGHTA and FQGNSA. The clonotype comes from a man between 18 and 29 years old who received the YFV17D yellow fever vaccine. The material was PBMCs, obtained on the day of the first yellow fever vaccination. V usage is TRBV7-2 and J usage is TRBJ2-1; D possibly corresponds to TRBD1 (6 bases). CDR3 region: CASSTYRDEQFF. DNA for the CDR3: TGTGCCAGCAGCACCTACAGGGATGAGCAGTTCTTC.